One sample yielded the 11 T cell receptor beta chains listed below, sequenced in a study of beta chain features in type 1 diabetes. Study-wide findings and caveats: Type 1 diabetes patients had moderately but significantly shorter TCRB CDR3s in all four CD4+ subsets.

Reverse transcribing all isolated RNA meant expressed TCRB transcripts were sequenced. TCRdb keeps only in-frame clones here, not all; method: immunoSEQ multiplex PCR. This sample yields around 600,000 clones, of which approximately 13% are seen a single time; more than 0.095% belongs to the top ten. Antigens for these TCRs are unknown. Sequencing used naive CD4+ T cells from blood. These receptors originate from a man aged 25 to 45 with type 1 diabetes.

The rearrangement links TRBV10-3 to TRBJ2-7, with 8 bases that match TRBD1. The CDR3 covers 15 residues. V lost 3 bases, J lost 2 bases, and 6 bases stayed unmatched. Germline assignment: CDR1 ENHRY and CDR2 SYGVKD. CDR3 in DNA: TGTGCCATCAGTGAACGACAGGGGTCCACCTACGAGCAGTACTTC. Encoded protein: CAISERQGSTYEQYF.

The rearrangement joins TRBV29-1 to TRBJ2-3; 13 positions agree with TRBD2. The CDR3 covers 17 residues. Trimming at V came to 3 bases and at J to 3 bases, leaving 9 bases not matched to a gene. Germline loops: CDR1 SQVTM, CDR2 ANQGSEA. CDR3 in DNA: TGCAGCGTTGACTCGAATTTGGGACTAGCGGGGACAGATACGCAGTATTTT. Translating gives CSVDSNLGLAGTDTQYF.

DNA for the CDR3: TGTGCCAGCAGCCCTTCTTACGGGGGGACAACTAATGAAAAACTGTTTTTT. It encodes CASSPSYGGTTNEKLFF. This chain joins TRBV7-9 and TRBJ1-4, with D maybe TRBD1 (5 bases). The germline gives CDR1 SEHNR, CDR2 FQNEAQ (reference sequence). This CDR3 is built from 17 residues. Trimming cost V 5 bases and J 0 bases, with 16 bases left between them.

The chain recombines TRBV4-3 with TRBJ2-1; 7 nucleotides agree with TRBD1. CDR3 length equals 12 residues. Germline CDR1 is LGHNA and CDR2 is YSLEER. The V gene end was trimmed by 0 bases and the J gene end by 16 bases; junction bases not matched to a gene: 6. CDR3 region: CASSQEGDSQFF. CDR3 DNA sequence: TGCGCCAGCAGCCAAGAGGGGGACAGTCAATTCTTC.

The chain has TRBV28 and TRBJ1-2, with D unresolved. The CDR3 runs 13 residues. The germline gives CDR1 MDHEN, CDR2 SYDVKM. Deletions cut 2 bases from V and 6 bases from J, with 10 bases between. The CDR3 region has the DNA TGTGCCAGCAGTTTAGAACAGTTCCATGGCTACACCTTC. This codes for CASSLEQFHGYTF.

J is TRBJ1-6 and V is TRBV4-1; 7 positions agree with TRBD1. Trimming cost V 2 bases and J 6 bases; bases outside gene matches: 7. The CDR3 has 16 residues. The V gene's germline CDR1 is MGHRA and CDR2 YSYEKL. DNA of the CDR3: TGCGCCAGCAGCCAAAAGACGGACAGGAGTAATTCACCCCTCCACTTT. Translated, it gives CASSQKTDRSNSPLHF.

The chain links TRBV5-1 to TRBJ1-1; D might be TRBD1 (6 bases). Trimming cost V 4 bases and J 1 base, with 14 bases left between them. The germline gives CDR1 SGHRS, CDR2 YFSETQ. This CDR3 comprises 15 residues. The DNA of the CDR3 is TGCGCCAGCAGCCATCGGGACAACACGAACACTGAAGCTTTCTTT. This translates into CASSHRDNTNTEAFF.

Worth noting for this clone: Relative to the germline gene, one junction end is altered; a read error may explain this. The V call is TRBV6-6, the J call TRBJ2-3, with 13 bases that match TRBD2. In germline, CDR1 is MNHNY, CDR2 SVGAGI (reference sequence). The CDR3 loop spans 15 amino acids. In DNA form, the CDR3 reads TGTGCCATCAGTGGACTAGCGGGGGCCCCAGATACGCAGTATTTT. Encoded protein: CAISGLAGAPDTQYF.

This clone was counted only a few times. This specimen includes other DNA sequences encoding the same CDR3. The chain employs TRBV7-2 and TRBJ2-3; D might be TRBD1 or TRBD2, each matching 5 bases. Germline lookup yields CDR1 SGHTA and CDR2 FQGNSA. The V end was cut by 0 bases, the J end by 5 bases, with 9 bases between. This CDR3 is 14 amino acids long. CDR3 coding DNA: TGTGCCAGCAGCTTAGCCCGTGGGGGAGATACGCAGTATTTT. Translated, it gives CASSLARGGDTQYF.

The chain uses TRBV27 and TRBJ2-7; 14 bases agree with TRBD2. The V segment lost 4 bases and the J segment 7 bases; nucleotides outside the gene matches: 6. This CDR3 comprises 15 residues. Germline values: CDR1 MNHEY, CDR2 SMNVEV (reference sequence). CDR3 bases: TGTGCCAGCAGTTCAACCGGGACTAGCGGGGGAGAGCAGTACTTC. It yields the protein CASSSTGTSGGEQYF.

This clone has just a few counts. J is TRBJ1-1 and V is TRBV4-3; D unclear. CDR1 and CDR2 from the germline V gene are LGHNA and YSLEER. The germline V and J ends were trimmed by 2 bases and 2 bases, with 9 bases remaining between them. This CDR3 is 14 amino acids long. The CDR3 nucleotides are TGCGCCAGCAGCCAAAGGACGGATAACACTGAAGCTTTCTTT. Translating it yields CASSQRTDNTEAFF.